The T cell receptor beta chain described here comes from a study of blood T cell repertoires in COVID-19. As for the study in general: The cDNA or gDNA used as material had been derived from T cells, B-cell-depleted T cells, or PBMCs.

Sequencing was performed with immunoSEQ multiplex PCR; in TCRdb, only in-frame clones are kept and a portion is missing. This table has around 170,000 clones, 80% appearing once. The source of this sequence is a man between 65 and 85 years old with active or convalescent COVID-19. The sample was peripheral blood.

Written as DNA, the CDR3 is TGTGCCAGCAACGGGCAGGGAAGGAATGAGCAGTTCTTC. Translated: CASNGQGRNEQFF. This chain connects TRBV6-6 to TRBJ2-1, with D perhaps matching TRBD1 (5 bases). CDR1 and CDR2 from the germline V gene are MNHNY and SVGAGI (reference sequence). V was cut by 7 bases and J by 7 bases, with 14 bases left in between. This CDR3 has 13 amino acids.